These 17 T cell receptor beta chains were all obtained from the same sample, sequenced in a study of CD8 T cells in ankylosing spondylitis. TCRdb reprocessed the 5' RACE reads with MiXCR, giving one entry per CDR3 protein. Of approximately 260,000 distinct CDR3 sequences in the sample, roughly 18% were seen once. Sequencing input: blood, either unsorted or a sorted T cell fraction (not recorded which). The receptors were gathered from a male donor with ankylosing spondylitis or in good health (not recorded which).

This clonotype has only a few counts. V usage is TRBV29-1 and J usage is TRBJ2-3; D uncertain. V lost 1 base and J 4 bases, leaving 12 bases between the germline ends. The CDR3 length is 14 residues. Germline V lookup: CDR1 SQVTM, CDR2 ANQGSEA. CDR3 sequence: CSVEGLGLPDTQYF. The CDR3 bases are TGCAGCGTTGAAGGTTTAGGTCTCCCAGATACGCAGTATTTT.

V and J are TRBV3-1 and TRBJ2-1; D perhaps matches TRBD2 (5 bases). V was trimmed by 0 bases and J by 3 bases, leaving 9 bases between them. This CDR3 comprises 15 residues. Per germline, CDR1 LGHDT and CDR2 YNNKEL (reference sequence). The CDR3 spells CASSQDEGSYNEQFF. The CDR3 DNA reads as TGTGCCAGCAGCCAAGATGAAGGGAGCTACAATGAGCAGTTCTTC.

This clonotype was found many times. V is TRBV5-1 and J is TRBJ1-1; 9 bases are shared with TRBD1. This CDR3 has 15 amino acids. Trimming removed 4 bases from V and 8 bases from J; junction bases left unmatched: 12. Germline assignment: CDR1 SGHRS and CDR2 YFSETQ. DNA for the CDR3: TGCGCCAGCAGCACCCCCCTGGGACAGGGAGTGGAAGCTTTCTTT. It translates to CASSTPLGQGVEAFF.

This chain's CDR3 is CASSHRDRGSTNYGYTF. As DNA, the CDR3 is TGTGCCAGCAGTCACCGGGACAGGGGGTCCACTAACTATGGCTACACCTTC. This chain joins TRBV6-5 and TRBJ1-2; 11 bases map to TRBD1. The CDR3 spans 17 residues. V lost 5 bases, J lost 0 bases, and 8 bases stayed unmatched. Germline CDR1 and CDR2: MNHEY and SVGAGI.

This clonotype was counted only a few times. The genes are TRBV4-2 and TRBJ2-4; no reliable D call. CDR3 length equals 18 residues. The V gene lost 0 bases and the J gene lost 0 bases, with 15 bases spanning the gap. Germline values: CDR1 LGHNA, CDR2 YNFKEQ. The CDR3 loop is CASSQDKFEVLAKNIQYF. CDR3 nucleotide sequence: TGTGCCAGCAGCCAAGATAAATTCGAGGTGTTAGCCAAAAACATTCAGTACTTC.

V and J are TRBV6-1 and TRBJ2-3; maybe TRBD2 (5 bases). Germline CDR1 reads MNHNS; CDR2 reads SASEGT. Trimming took 6 bases from V and 5 from J, leaving 18 bases between them. The CDR3 is 15 residues long. In nucleotides, the CDR3 is TGTGCCAGCAGACTAGACCGGTCATTGGTAGATACGCAGTATTTT. It codes for CASRLDRSLVDTQYF.

This chain connects TRBV7-2 to TRBJ2-2, with TRBD1 matching 9 bases. Germline-derived CDR1 and CDR2 are SGHTA and FQGNSA. V was clipped by 1 base and J by 4 bases; unmatched bases: 7. The CDR3 loop spans 17 amino acids. The CDR3 DNA reads TGTGCCAGCAGCTTAGGTCCGGGACAGGGTGGCACCGGGGAGCTGTTTTTT. Residues: CASSLGPGQGGTGELFF. The whole variable domain, remainder taken from reference TRBV7-2 and TRBJ2-2, is GAGVSQSPSNKVTEKGKDVELRCDPISGHTALYWYRQSLGQGLEFLIYFQGNSAPDKSGLPSDRFSAERTGGSVSTLTIQRTQQEDSAVYLCASSLGPGQGGTGELFFGEGSRLTVL.

V gene TRBV6-2 or TRBV6-3 combines with J gene TRBJ2-1; 10 nucleotides match TRBD2. V gave up 2 bases and J gave up 14 bases; unmatched junction bases: 9. CDR1 and CDR2 (germline): MNHEY, SVGEGT. The CDR3 extends over 14 amino acids. The CDR3 DNA reads as TGTGCCAGCAGTTACGGTTCTAGCGGGAGTTTCGAGTTCTTC. It encodes CASSYGSSGSFEFF.

This chain uses TRBV4-2 with TRBJ2-7; 10 bases are shared with TRBD2. The germline CDR1 and CDR2 sequences are LGHNA and YNFKEQ. The CDR3 extends over 16 amino acids. V dropped 3 bases and J dropped 0; count of bases not matched to a gene: 5. The CDR3 DNA reads TGTGCCAGCAGCCAGGCAGCGGGAGGGCCCTCCTACGAGCAGTACTTC. Its protein product is CASSQAAGGPSYEQYF.

The chain carries TRBV4-2 and TRBJ2-7; D ambiguous. This CDR3 has 15 residues. Germline values: CDR1 LGHNA, CDR2 YNFKEQ. V was trimmed by 0 bases and J by 3 bases, leaving 12 bases between them. The CDR3 DNA is TGTGCCAGCAGCCAAGATGCATCACAAAACTACGAGCAGTACTTC. Translation: CASSQDASQNYEQYF.

The table lists this clonotype with a few counts. The chain links TRBV25-1 to TRBJ1-1, with a tentative D call TRBD1 (6 bases). This CDR3 is 14 amino acids long. Germline CDR1 reads MGHDK; CDR2 reads SYGVNS. V was trimmed by 1 base and J by 5 bases, leaving 11 bases between them. The CDR3 nucleotides read TGTGCCAGCAGTGAATCGGGGGCCCGAACTGAAGCTTTCTTT. Translated: CASSESGARTEAFF.

The table lists this clonotype with a few counts. This chain connects TRBV4-1 to TRBJ1-1, with D maybe TRBD1 (6 bases). The germline V gene has CDR1 MGHRA and CDR2 YSYEKL. The germline V and J ends were trimmed by 3 bases and 1 base, with 9 bases remaining between them. The length of the CDR3 is 14 residues. CDR3 DNA sequence: TGCGCCAGCAGCCACCTGGGACAGAACACTGAAGCTTTCTTT. It specifies CASSHLGQNTEAFF.

In this sample, this clonotype turned up a few times. This chain joins TRBV12-3 or TRBV12-4 and TRBJ2-1, with D possibly being TRBD1 (5 bases). The V end lost 3 bases, the J end lost 0 bases, and 9 bases lay between the germline ends. The CDR3 totals 15 residues. The CDR3 DNA reads TGTGCCAGCAGTTTTAGGGGTGGCTCCTACAATGAGCAGTTCTTC. Amino acids: CASSFRGGSYNEQFF.

V usage is TRBV5-1 and J usage is TRBJ2-1; TRBD2 matches at 8 bases. Germline V gene sequence: CDR1 SGHRS, CDR2 YFSETQ. With 5 bases clipped from V and 4 bases from J, the junction kept 8 bases outside the gene matches. This CDR3 contains 15 residues. The CDR3 sequence is CASRVISGGYNEQFF. The CDR3 DNA reads as TGCGCCAGCAGGGTCATATCGGGAGGGTACAATGAGCAGTTCTTC.

This clonotype occurred once. The rearrangement links TRBV29-1 to TRBJ2-1, with 7 bases lining up with TRBD2. The CDR3 is 11 residues long. Germline CDR1 and CDR2: SQVTM and ANQGSEA. CDR3: CTLAERDEQFF. In DNA form, the CDR3 reads TGCACTCTAGCGGAACGGGATGAGCAGTTCTTC.

This clonotype was recorded only once. The chain couples TRBV12-3 or TRBV12-4 to TRBJ2-7; D not resolved. Between the trimmed V and J ends, which lost 5 bases and 2 bases, there was a span of 16 bases. This CDR3 is built from 15 residues. Written as DNA, the CDR3 is TGTGCCAGCAGTCCGAACACTGGGCTAGCCTACGAGCAGTACTTC. It is translated as CASSPNTGLAYEQYF.

There are a few counts of this clonotype. The chain employs TRBV25-1 and TRBJ2-1; D gene unclear. Germline assignment: CDR1 MGHDK and CDR2 SYGVNS. The CDR3 runs to 13 residues. The V end lost 3 bases, the J end lost 10 bases, and 13 bases lay between the germline ends. Here the CDR3 reads CASSEMMGWEQFF. CDR3 sequence (DNA): TGTGCCAGCAGTGAGATGATGGGCTGGGAGCAGTTCTTC.